Below, 21 T cell receptor beta chains from the same sample are listed, as sequenced in a study of shared clonotypes between healthy human individuals. Assay used: immunoSEQ multiplex PCR; TCRdb lists only in-frame clones, some missing. The sample holds 900,000 to 1,200,000 clones, around 82% seen once. Source material: memory CD4+ T cells from PBMCs. Subset reported: CD45RA-negative fraction. The receptor set was obtained from a man younger than 30 in good health. Some clones in this sample may be carry-over from other donors' samples.

This clone was detected once. J is TRBJ2-1 and V is TRBV5-1; the match to TRBD1 covers 9 bases. The CDR3 covers 16 residues. CDR1 is SGHRS, CDR2 YFSETQ, per germline. Trimming took 4 bases from V and 2 from J; bases not matched to a gene: 7. This CDR3 reads CASSQQTGGTYNEQFF. As DNA, the CDR3 is TGCGCCAGCAGCCAACAAACAGGGGGCACCTACAATGAGCAGTTCTTC.

The chain has TRBV29-1 and TRBJ2-1; possibly TRBD2 for D (5 bases). CDR1 and CDR2 from the germline V gene are SQVTM and ANQGSEA. CDR3 length: 13 amino acids. With 1 base removed from V and 5 bases from J, the gap between germline ends came to 9 bases. CDR3 nucleotides: TGCAGCGTTGAAGGCGGACTGAACAATGAGCAGTTCTTC. This gives the protein CSVEGGLNNEQFF.

The V gene is TRBV15, the J gene TRBJ2-5, with 8 bases identical to TRBD2. The germline V gene encodes CDR1 LNHNV and CDR2 YYDKDF (reference sequence). This CDR3 comprises 14 residues. Trimming at V came to 3 bases and at J to 5 bases, leaving 5 bases not matched to a gene. This CDR3 is CATSSGGVWETQYF. The CDR3, as DNA: TGTGCCACCAGCAGCGGGGGGGTATGGGAGACCCAGTACTTC.

This chain uses TRBV7-9 with TRBJ2-5, with D unclear. The germline V gene encodes CDR1 SEHNR and CDR2 FQNEAQ (reference sequence). The CDR3 totals 16 residues. V was cut by 1 base and J by 1 base, with 13 bases left in between. CDR3: CASSLDMGLLQETQYF. The CDR3 nucleotides read TGTGCCAGCAGCTTAGATATGGGGTTGCTCCAAGAGACCCAGTACTTC.

The chain uses TRBV28 and TRBJ1-1; D unresolved. Germline V gene lookup returns CDR1 MDHEN and CDR2 SYDVKM. V shed 2 bases and J shed 2 bases, with 15 bases lying between them. This CDR3 is built from 16 residues. Here the CDR3 reads CASSLPPGYTNTEAFF. The CDR3 nucleotides are TGTGCCAGCAGTTTACCCCCGGGTTACACTAACACTGAAGCTTTCTTT.

This clone was detected only a few times. This chain uses TRBV9 with TRBJ1-2; D is unresolved. The CDR3 runs to 16 residues. The germline gives CDR1 SGDLS, CDR2 YYNGEE. V lost 0 bases and J lost 7, with 19 bases in between. DNA for the CDR3: TGTGCCAGCAGCGTAGAGCTCCGGAGAGGGTCGGGTGGCTACACCTTC. This gives the protein CASSVELRRGSGGYTF.

DNA for the CDR3: TGTGCCAGCAGCTTCGGTCTAGCCAAAAACATTCAGTACTTC. Amino acid sequence: CASSFGLAKNIQYF. The rearrangement links TRBV7-3 to TRBJ2-4, with D unclear. Trimming stripped 3 bases from V and 0 bases from J, with 6 bases between. Germline values: CDR1 SGHTA, CDR2 FQGTGA. The CDR3 contains 14 residues.

This sequence joins TRBV28 and TRBJ1-2; the match to TRBD1 covers 10 bases. The CDR3 runs to 14 residues. V shed 8 bases and J 2 bases; nucleotides not matched to a gene: 5. Germline V gene data show CDR1 as MDHEN and CDR2 as SYDVKM. DNA of the CDR3: TGTGCCAGCCTAGGGACAGGGGAAAACTATGGCTACACCTTC. This sequence encodes CASLGTGENYGYTF.

The J gene is TRBJ2-2, the V gene TRBV20-1; D unresolved. Trimming removed 6 bases from V and 7 bases from J, with 9 bases in between. The germline CDR1 and CDR2 sequences are DFQATT and SNEGSKA (reference sequence). There are 11 residues in the CDR3. CDR3 loop: CSADVIGELFF. The CDR3 DNA is TGCAGTGCGGACGTAATCGGGGAGCTGTTTTTT.

The V call is TRBV6-5, the J call TRBJ2-3; the match to TRBD2 covers 8 bases. The CDR3 sequence is 15 residues long. The ends lost 2 bases at V and 6 bases at J; junction bases unmatched: 7. Looked up from germline, CDR1 is MNHEY and CDR2 is SVGAGI. The CDR3 reads CASSYRSGSGDTQYF. In DNA form, the CDR3 reads TGTGCCAGCAGTTACCGCAGCGGGAGCGGCGATACGCAGTATTTT.

The chain couples TRBV5-1 to TRBJ2-1; TRBD1 agrees at 11 bases. The germline CDR1 and CDR2 sequences are SGHRS and YFSETQ. The ends lost 1 base at V and 6 bases at J; junction bases unmatched: 3. This CDR3 comprises 15 residues. CDR3 residues: CASSLIGTGGNEQFF. The CDR3 bases are TGCGCCAGCAGCTTGATAGGGACAGGGGGCAATGAGCAGTTCTTC.

This clone was recorded once. The J gene is TRBJ2-7, the V gene TRBV27; D assignment may be TRBD1 or TRBD2 (5 bases each). The CDR3 has 15 amino acids. Trimming pared 7 bases from V and 4 bases from J, leaving 20 bases between. Germline V gives CDR1 MNHEY, CDR2 SMNVEV (reference sequence). The CDR3 region has the DNA TGTGCCAGCACGCCGGAGGCAGGGCGTTTATACGAGCAGTACTTC. Protein product: CASTPEAGRLYEQYF.

V and J are TRBV30 and TRBJ2-7; D ambiguous. Germline V lookup: CDR1 GTSNPN, CDR2 SVGIG (reference sequence). V lost 0 bases and J lost 3, with 6 bases in between. The CDR3 totals 12 residues. This CDR3 is CAWSVTYYEQYF. DNA for the CDR3: TGTGCCTGGAGTGTAACCTACTACGAGCAGTACTTC.

This chain uses TRBV7-2 with TRBJ2-1; D possibly corresponds to TRBD2 (6 bases). The CDR3 covers 14 residues. V was trimmed by 3 bases and J by 4 bases, leaving 10 bases between them. Looked up from germline, CDR1 is SGHTA and CDR2 is FQGNSA. CDR3 residues: CASSFAGRYNEQFF. CDR3 sequence (DNA): TGTGCCAGCAGCTTTGCGGGACGGTACAATGAGCAGTTCTTC.

The rearrangement links TRBV19 to TRBJ1-2, with unresolved D. Germline loops: CDR1 LNHDA, CDR2 SQIVND (reference sequence). The V gene lost 6 bases and the J gene lost 4 bases, with 15 bases spanning the gap. There are 14 residues in the CDR3. CDR3: CASRPRTLVYGYTF. The CDR3 region has the DNA TGTGCCAGTAGACCCAGGACCCTAGTCTATGGCTACACCTTC. The complete variable domain, with remaining parts taken from reference TRBV19 and TRBJ1-2, reads DGGITQSPKYLFRKEGQNVTLSCEQNLNHDAMYWYRQDPGQGLRLIYYSQIVNDFQKGDIAEGYSVSREKKESFPLTVTSAQKNPTAFYLCASRPRTLVYGYTFGSGTRLTVV.

J is TRBJ1-1 and V is TRBV9; D possibly corresponds to TRBD1 (5 bases). The length of the CDR3 is 15 residues. Trimming stripped 0 bases from V and 4 bases from J, with 13 bases between. Germline V gives CDR1 SGDLS, CDR2 YYNGEE. In DNA, the CDR3 is TGTGCCAGCAGCGTAGAAGCCGGGGCGGTCACTGAAGCTTTCTTT. Its protein is CASSVEAGAVTEAFF.

This chain connects TRBV10-3 to TRBJ1-1; maybe TRBD1 (6 bases). Trimming shortened V by 9 bases and J by 4 bases, and 15 bases separated the two germline ends. CDR3 length equals 13 residues. Germline V gene lookup returns CDR1 ENHRY and CDR2 SYGVKD. This CDR3 reads CAIKTGLGTEAFF. The CDR3 region has the DNA TGTGCCATTAAAACAGGGTTGGGCACTGAAGCTTTCTTT.

The genes are TRBV6-6 and TRBJ1-5; perhaps TRBD1 as D (5 bases). V lost 2 bases and J lost 13, with 15 bases in between. Per germline, CDR1 MNHNY and CDR2 SVGAGI (reference sequence). The CDR3 spans 13 residues. This CDR3 reads CASSYLHSGTQHF. The CDR3 region has the DNA TGTGCCAGCAGTTACCTACACTCCGGGACTCAGCATTTT.

About this clone itself: At one boundary the junction diverges from the germline segment, which might be a read error. The CDR3 spells CASSQEGHSNQPQHF. As DNA, the CDR3 is TGCGCCAGCAGCCAAGAGGGGCATAGCAATCAGCCCCAGCATTTT. V usage is TRBV7-9 and J usage is TRBJ1-5, with D possibly TRBD1 on 5 matching bases. This CDR3 has 15 amino acids. Germline lookup yields CDR1 SEHNR and CDR2 FQNEAQ (reference sequence).

The genes are TRBV2 and TRBJ2-3; 9 bases fit TRBD2. The CDR3 sequence is 14 residues long. J was trimmed by 5 bases and V by 6 bases; bases with no gene match: 6. CDR1 SNHLY and CDR2 FYNNEI come from the germline V gene. CDR3 residues: CASRMGLAKDTQYF. As DNA, the CDR3 is TGTGCCAGCAGGATGGGACTAGCTAAAGATACGCAGTATTTT.

Many counts were recorded for this clone. DNA for the CDR3: TGTGCCAGCAGTTTATGGGGGGAGAACTACGAGCAGTACTTC. This translates into CASSLWGENYEQYF. V is TRBV28 and J is TRBJ2-7, with D perhaps being TRBD1 or TRBD2 (5 bases each). The CDR3 runs 14 residues. The germline gives CDR1 MDHEN, CDR2 SYDVKM. Trimming shortened V by 0 bases and J by 3 bases, and 9 bases separated the two germline ends.